This TCR beta chain was sequenced for a study of blood T cells in healthy people across ages. A few counts support this clonotype. The antigen remains unidentified. Study findings and constraints: Long-lived donors exceeded aged donors in naive CD4+ cells and diversity.

The authors ran a second PCR of roughly 7 to 11 cycles using a sample-barcoded 5' primer and a J-beta primer mix. MiXCR, applied by TCRdb to the 5' RACE reads, yields one record per CDR3 protein. The table includes just under 550,000 distinct CDR3 sequences, nearly 25% detected once. This CDR3 has 14 amino acids. The V end was cut by 4 bases, the J end by 1 base, with 11 bases between. From germline, CDR1 is SGDLS and CDR2 YYNGEE. Peripheral blood from each donor was collected in a volume of 9.5 to 10 milliliters. These data also formed part of another study, on T cells of mothers and their children.

Sequencing used blood. The chain carries TRBV9 and TRBJ1-1, with a weak D call TRBD1 (5 bases). This TCR came from a boy younger than 18 in good health. The CDR3 DNA reads TGTGCCAGCAGCCCAGGGTCAGGGAACACTGAAGCTTTCTTT. This encodes CASSPGSGNTEAFF.